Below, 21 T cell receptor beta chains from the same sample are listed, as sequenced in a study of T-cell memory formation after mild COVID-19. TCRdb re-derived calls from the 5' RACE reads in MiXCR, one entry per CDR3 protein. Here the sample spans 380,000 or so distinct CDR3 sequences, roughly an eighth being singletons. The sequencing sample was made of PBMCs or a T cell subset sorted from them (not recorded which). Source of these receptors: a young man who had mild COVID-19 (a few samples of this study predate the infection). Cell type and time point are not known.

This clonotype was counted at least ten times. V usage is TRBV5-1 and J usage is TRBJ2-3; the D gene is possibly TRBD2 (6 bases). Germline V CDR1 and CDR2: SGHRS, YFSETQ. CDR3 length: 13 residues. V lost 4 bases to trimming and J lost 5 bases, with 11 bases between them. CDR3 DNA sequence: TGCGCCAGCAGCCGCGGGATTGGAGATACGCAGTATTTT. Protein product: CASSRGIGDTQYF.

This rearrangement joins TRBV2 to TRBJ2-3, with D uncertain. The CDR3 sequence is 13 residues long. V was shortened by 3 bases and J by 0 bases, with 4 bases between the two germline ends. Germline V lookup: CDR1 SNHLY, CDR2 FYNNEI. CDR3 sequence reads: CASSDESTDTQYF. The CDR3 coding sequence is TGTGCCAGCAGTGACGAAAGCACAGATACGCAGTATTTT.

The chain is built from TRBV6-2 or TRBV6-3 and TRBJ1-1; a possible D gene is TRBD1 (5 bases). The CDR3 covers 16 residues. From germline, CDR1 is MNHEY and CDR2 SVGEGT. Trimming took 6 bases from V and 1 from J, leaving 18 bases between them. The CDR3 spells CASSFPRWGTNTEAFF. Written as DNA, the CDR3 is TGTGCCAGCAGCTTCCCCCGGTGGGGGACGAACACTGAAGCTTTCTTT.

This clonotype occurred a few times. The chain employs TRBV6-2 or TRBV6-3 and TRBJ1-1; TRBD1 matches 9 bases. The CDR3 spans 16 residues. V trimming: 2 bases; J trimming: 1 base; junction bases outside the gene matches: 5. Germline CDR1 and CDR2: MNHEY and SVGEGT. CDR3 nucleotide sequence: TGTGCCAGCAGTTACCGACAGGGGGTTGGGAACACTGAAGCTTTCTTT. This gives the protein CASSYRQGVGNTEAFF.

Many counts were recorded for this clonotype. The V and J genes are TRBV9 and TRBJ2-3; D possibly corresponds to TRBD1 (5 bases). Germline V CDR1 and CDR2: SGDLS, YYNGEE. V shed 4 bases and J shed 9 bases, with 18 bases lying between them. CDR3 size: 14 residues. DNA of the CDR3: TGTGCCAGCAGCCCCCCCCAGGGTCAGAAAACGCAGTATTTT. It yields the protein CASSPPQGQKTQYF.

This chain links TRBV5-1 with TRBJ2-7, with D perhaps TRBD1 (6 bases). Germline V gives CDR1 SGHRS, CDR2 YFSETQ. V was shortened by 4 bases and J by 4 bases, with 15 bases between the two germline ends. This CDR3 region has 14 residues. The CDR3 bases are TGCGCCAGCAGCCCCGGGACACTGCAATACGAGCAGTACTTC. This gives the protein CASSPGTLQYEQYF.

CDR3 sequence (DNA): TGTGCCAGCAGTGAATGGGTCAGGGCGGCAAGTCAGCCCCAGCATTTT. It is translated as CASSEWVRAASQPQHF. V and J are TRBV6-1 and TRBJ1-5; D possibly corresponds to TRBD1 (5 bases). Trimming cost V 2 bases and J 6 bases, with 17 bases left between them. Germline loops: CDR1 MNHNS, CDR2 SASEGT. CDR3 size: 16 residues.

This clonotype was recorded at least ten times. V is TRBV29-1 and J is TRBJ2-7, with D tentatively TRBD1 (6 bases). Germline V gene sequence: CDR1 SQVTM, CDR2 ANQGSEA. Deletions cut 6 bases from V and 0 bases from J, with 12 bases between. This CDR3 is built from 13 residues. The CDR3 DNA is TGCAGCGTGGGGACGGACAGCTCCTACGAGCAGTACTTC. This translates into CSVGTDSSYEQYF.

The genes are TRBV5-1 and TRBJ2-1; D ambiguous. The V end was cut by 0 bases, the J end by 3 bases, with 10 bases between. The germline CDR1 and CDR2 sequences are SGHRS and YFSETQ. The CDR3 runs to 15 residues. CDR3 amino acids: CASSLDSQDYNEQFF. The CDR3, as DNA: TGCGCCAGCAGCTTGGATTCCCAGGACTACAATGAGCAGTTCTTC. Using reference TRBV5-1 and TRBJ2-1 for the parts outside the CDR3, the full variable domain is KAGVTQTPRYLIKTRGQQVTLSCSPISGHRSVSWYQQTPGQGLQFLFEYFSETQRNKGNFPGRFSGRQFSNSRSEMNVSTLELGDSALYLCASSLDSQDYNEQFFGPGTRLTVL.

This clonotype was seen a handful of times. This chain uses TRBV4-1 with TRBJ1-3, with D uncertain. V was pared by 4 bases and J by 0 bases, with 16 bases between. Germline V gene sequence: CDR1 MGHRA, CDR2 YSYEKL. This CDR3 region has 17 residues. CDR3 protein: CASSRSRQTVSGNTIYF. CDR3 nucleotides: TGCGCCAGCAGCCGATCCCGCCAAACAGTCTCTGGAAACACCATATATTTT.

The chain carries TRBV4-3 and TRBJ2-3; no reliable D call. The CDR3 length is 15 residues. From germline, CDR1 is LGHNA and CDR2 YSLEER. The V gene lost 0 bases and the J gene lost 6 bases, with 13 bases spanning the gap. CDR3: CASSQEYFAWDTQYF. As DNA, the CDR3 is TGCGCCAGCAGCCAAGAATACTTTGCCTGGGATACGCAGTATTTT.

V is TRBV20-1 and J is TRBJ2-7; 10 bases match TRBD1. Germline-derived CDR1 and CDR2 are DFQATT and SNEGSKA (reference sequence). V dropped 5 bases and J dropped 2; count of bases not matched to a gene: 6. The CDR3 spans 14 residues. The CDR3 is CSASPGQGPYEQYF. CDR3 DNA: TGCAGTGCTTCGCCGGGACAGGGGCCCTACGAGCAGTACTTC.

The CDR3 DNA follows: TGTGCCAGCAGTTACGGACAGAATAAGGCTGAAGCTTTCTTT. This gives the protein CASSYGQNKAEAFF. The V call is TRBV6-5, the J call TRBJ1-1; possibly TRBD1 for D (6 bases). Germline CDR1 reads MNHEY; CDR2 reads SVGAGI. The CDR3 length is 14 residues. The V end lost 2 bases, the J end lost 6 bases, and 13 bases lay between the germline ends.

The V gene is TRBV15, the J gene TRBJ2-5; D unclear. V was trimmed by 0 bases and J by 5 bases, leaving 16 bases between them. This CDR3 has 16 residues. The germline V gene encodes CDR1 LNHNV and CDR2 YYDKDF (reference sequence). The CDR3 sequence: CATSRDRLSLGETQYF. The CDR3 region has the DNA TGTGCCACCAGCAGAGATCGCCTTTCCCTGGGGGAGACCCAGTACTTC.

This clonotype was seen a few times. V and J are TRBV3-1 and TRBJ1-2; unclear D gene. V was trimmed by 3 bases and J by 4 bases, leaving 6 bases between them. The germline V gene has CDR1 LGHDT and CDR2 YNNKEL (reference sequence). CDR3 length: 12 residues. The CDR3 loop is CASSQFGYGYTF. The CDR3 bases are TGTGCCAGCAGCCAGTTTGGCTATGGCTACACCTTC.

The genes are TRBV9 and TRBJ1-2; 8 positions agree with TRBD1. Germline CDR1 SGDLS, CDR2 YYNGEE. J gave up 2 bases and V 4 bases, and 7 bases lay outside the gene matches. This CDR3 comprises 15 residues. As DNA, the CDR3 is TGTGCCAGCAGCCATACGACAGGGGCCAACTATGGCTACACCTTC. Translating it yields CASSHTTGANYGYTF.

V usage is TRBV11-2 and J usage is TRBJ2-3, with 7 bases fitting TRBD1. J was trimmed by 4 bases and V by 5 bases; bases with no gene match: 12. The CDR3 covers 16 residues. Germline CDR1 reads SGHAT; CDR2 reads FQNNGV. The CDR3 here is CASSAEVTGASDTQYF. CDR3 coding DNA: TGTGCCAGCAGCGCCGAGGTCACAGGGGCATCAGATACGCAGTATTTT.

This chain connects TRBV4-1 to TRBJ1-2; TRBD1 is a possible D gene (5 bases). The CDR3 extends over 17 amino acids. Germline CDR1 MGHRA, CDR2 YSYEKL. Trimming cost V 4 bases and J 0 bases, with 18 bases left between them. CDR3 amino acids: CASSRGGALGANYGYTF. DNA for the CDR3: TGCGCCAGCAGCCGGGGGGGTGCGCTCGGGGCTAACTATGGCTACACCTTC.

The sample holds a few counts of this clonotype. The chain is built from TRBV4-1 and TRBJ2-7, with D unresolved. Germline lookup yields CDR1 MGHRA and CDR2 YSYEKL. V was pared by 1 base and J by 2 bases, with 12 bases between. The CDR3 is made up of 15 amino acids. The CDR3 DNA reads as TGCGCCAGCAGCCAAGTACAACGTGGGACCTACGAGCAGTACTTC. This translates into CASSQVQRGTYEQYF.

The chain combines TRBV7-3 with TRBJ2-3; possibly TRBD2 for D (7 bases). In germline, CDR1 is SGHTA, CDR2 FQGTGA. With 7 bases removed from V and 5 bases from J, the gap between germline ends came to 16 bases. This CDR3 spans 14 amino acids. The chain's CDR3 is CASTPGGEKDTQYF. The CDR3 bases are TGTGCCAGCACTCCGGGGGGCGAGAAAGATACGCAGTATTTT. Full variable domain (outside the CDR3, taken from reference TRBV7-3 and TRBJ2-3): GAGVSQTPSNKVTEKGKYVELRCDPISGHTALYWYRQSLGQGPEFLIYFQGTGAADDSGLPNDRFFAVRPEGSVSTLKIQRTERGDSAVYLCASTPGGEKDTQYFGPGTRLTVL.

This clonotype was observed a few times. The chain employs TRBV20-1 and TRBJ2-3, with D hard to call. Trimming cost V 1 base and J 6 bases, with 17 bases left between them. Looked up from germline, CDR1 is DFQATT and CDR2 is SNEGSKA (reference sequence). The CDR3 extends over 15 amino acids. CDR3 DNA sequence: TGCAGTGCTAGAGGGTCGGCCGAGGTACGTGATACGCAGTATTTT. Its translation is CSARGSAEVRDTQYF.